These T cell receptor beta chains were read from a single sample in a study of glioma-infiltrating T cells after dendritic cell vaccination. Clones were read by immunoSEQ multiplex PCR, and TCRdb kept only the in-frame ones, dropping some. The sample consists of approximately 82,000 clones, 70% to 90% of them appearing once. The sample here was blood, taken before dendritic cell vaccination. The receptors here all came from a human donor with glioblastoma. The CDR3 runs from the conserved cysteine through the conserved F or W.

CDR3 protein	V gene
CAWSVNGGGYGELFF	TRBV30
CASRLDTDYEQYF	TRBV5-4
CASSRGGATNEKLFF	TRBV4-1
CASSRGGGGSPQHF	TRBV11-3
CASTQGQGEASYEQYF	TRBV10-2
CASSSTSTGTYGYTF	TRBV5-1
CASSLAGQGYTEAFF	TRBV7-2
CASSNDRASTEAFF	TRBV11-3
CASSGGQGAGEQFF	TRBV5-1
CASSASGSSVGTDTQYF	TRBV6-4
CATGQGNQPQHF	TRBV10-3